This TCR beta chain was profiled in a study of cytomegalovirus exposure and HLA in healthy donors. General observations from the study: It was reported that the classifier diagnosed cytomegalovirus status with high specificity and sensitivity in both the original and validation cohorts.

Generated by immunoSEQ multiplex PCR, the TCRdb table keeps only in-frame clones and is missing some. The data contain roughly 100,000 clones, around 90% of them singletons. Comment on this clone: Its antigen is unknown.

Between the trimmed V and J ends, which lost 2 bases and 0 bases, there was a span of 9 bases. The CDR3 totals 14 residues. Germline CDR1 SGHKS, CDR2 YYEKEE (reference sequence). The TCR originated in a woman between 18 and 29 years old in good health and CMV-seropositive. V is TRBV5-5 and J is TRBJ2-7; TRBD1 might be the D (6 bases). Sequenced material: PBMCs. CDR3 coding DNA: TGTGCCAGCAGCTTCGCGACAGGCTCCTACGAGCAGTACGTC. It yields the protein CASSFATGSYEQYV.